This entry is about one TCR beta chain. Its cognate antigen is unknown. The record originates from a study of cytomegalovirus exposure and HLA in healthy donors. In the study overall: Among over 350 genotyped donors, about 80% fell in the Caucasian-associated ancestry cluster.

Study-wide results and caveats: Many donors shared some public TCRs, even though most TCR sequences were rare. As a later analysis showed, a missense DCLRE1C variant was linked to trimming of TCR beta V- and J-genes.

The CDR3 is made up of 15 amino acids. Germline V lookup: CDR1 SNHLY, CDR2 FYNNEI. V shed 6 bases, J shed 0 bases, and the junction held 6 bases outside the gene matches. 60 Vbeta and 13 Jbeta primers were used in PCR. Measured with immunoSEQ multiplex PCR; TCRdb has only the in-frame clones, and not every one. The table shows around 150,000 clones, with 81% occurring only once. The sequence was obtained from a woman aged 50 to 65 in good health and CMV-seronegative. Source material: PBMCs. V and J are TRBV2 and TRBJ1-2; 8 bases agree with TRBD1. The CDR3 DNA sequence: TGTGCCAGCAGGCCGGACAGGGCCACTAACTATGGCTACACCTTC. This gives the protein CASRPDRATNYGYTF.